The 2 T cell receptor beta chains below come from one sample, sequenced in a study of shared clonotypes between healthy human individuals. Only in-frame clones appear in the TCRdb table, and some are missing; sequencing was by immunoSEQ multiplex PCR. In the table there are 700,000 to 950,000 clones, about 97% of which are singletons. The naive CD8 population came from CD45RO-negative cells selected for CCR7, without terminally differentiated effector memory CD45RA+ cells. The sample consisted of naive CD8+ T cells sorted from blood. These receptors were taken from a man aged 25-45 years in good health.

The V gene is TRBV5-4, the J gene TRBJ2-3; 8 nucleotides agree with TRBD2. This CDR3 comprises 16 residues. J lost 2 bases, V lost 4 bases, and 9 bases had no gene match. Germline CDR1 reads SGHNT; CDR2 reads YYREEE (reference sequence). The CDR3 region has the DNA TGTGCCAGCAGCCCTACACGGGGGGGGCTCACAGATACGCAGTATTTT. Its translation: CASSPTRGGLTDTQYF. Using reference TRBV5-4 and TRBJ2-3 for the parts outside the CDR3, the full variable domain is ETGVTQSPTHLIKTRGQQVTLRCSSQSGHNTVSWYQQALGQGPQFIFQYYREEENGRGNFPPRFSGLQFPNYSSELNVNALELDDSALYLCASSPTRGGLTDTQYFGPGTRLTVL.

The chain carries TRBV7-9 and TRBJ2-3, with D possibly being TRBD1 (5 bases). The germline V and J ends were trimmed by 2 bases and 5 bases, with 14 bases remaining between them. Germline V CDR1 and CDR2: SEHNR, FQNEAQ (reference sequence). This CDR3 spans 15 amino acids. CDR3 nucleotides: TGTGCCAGCAGCTTATTTAGGGGTCGCCTAGATACGCAGTATTTT. Translating it yields CASSLFRGRLDTQYF.